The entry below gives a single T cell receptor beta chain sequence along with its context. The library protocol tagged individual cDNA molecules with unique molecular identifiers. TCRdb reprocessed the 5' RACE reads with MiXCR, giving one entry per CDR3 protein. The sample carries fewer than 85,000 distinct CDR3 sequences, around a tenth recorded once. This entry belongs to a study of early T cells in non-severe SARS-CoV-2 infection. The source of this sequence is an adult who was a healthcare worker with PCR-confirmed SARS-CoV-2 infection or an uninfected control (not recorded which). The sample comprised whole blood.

The DNA for the CDR3 is TGTGCCAGCAGTTCCCCCCGGACAAGGGGGAATGGCTACACCTTC. Translated, it gives CASSSPRTRGNGYTF. The J gene is TRBJ1-2, the V gene TRBV11-2; TRBD1 is a possible D gene (6 bases). The V gene lost 6 bases and the J gene lost 6 bases, with 20 bases spanning the gap. The CDR3 has 15 residues. CDR1 and CDR2 from the germline V gene are SGHAT and FQNNGV.